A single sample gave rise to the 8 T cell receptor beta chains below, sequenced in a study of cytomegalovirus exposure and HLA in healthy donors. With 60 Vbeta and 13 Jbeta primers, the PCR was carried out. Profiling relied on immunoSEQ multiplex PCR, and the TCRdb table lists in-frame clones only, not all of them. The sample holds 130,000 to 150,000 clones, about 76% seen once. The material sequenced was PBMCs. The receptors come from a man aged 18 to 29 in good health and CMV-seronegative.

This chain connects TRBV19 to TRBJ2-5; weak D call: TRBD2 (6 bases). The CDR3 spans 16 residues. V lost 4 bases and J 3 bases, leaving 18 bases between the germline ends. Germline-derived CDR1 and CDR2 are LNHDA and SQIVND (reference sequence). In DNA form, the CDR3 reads TGTGCCAGTAGTAGGTCGGGCGGGGCGGCTGAAGAGACCCAGTACTTC. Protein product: CASSRSGGAAEETQYF.

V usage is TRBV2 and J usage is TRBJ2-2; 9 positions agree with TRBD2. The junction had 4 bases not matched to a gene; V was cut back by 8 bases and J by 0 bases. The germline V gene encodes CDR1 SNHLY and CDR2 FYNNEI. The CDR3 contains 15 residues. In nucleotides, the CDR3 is TGTGCCAGCGAGATAGCGGGGGCGAACACCGGGGAGCTGTTTTTT. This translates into CASEIAGANTGELFF.

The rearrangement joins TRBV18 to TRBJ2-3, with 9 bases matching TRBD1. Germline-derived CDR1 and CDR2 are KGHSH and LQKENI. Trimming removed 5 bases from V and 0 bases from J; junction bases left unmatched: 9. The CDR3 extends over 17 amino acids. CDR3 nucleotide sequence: TGTGCCAGCTCAACGAACACCGGGACAGGGAGCACAGATACGCAGTATTTT. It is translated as CASSTNTGTGSTDTQYF.

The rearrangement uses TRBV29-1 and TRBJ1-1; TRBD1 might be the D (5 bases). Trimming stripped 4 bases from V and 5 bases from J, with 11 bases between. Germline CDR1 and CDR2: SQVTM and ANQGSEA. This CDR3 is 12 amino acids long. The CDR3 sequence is CSVGHYRTEAFF. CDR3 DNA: TGCAGCGTTGGTCACTACAGGACTGAAGCTTTCTTT.

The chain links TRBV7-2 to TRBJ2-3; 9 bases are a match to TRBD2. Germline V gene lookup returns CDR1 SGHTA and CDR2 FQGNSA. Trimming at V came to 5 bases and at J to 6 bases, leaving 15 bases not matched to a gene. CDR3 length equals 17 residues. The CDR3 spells CASSPRLALAGPDTQYF. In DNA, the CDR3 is TGTGCCAGCAGCCCCAGGTTGGCCCTAGCGGGGCCCGATACGCAGTATTTT.

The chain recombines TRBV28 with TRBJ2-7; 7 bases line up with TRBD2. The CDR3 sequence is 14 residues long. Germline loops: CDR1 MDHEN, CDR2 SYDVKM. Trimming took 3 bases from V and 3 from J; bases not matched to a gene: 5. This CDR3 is CASSLRERGYEQYF. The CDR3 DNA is TGTGCCAGCAGTTTGAGGGAGCGGGGCTACGAGCAGTACTTC.

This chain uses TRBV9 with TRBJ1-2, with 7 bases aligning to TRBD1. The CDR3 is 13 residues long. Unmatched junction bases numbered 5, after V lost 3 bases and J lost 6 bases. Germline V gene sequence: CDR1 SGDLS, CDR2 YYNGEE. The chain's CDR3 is CASSAGTADGYTF. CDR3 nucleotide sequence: TGTGCCAGCAGCGCCGGGACAGCCGATGGCTACACCTTC.

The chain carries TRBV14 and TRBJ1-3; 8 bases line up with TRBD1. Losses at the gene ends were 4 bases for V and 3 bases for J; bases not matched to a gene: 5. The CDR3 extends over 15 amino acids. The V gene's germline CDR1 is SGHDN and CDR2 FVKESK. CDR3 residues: CASSLRGPSGNTIYF. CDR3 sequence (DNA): TGTGCCAGCAGCCTCAGGGGGCCTAGTGGAAACACCATATATTTT.